Reported below is one T cell receptor (beta chain). The data belong to a study of blood T cell repertoires in COVID-19. Looking at the study overall: Acute and convalescent COVID-19 samples came from the United States, Italy and Spain.

Clones were read by immunoSEQ multiplex PCR, and TCRdb kept only the in-frame ones, dropping some. This sample has about 75,000 clones; 79% occur once, and the top ten carry about 5.4%. With V trimmed by 4 bases and J by 1 base, 7 bases remained unmatched. Germline CDR1 and CDR2: SGHRS and YFSETQ. CDR3 length: 17 residues. Sequencing was carried out using peripheral blood. The chain joins TRBV5-1 to TRBJ2-3; 12 nucleotides align to TRBD2. This receptor was taken from a woman older than 75 with active or convalescent COVID-19. The CDR3 bases are TGCGCCAGCAGCCCCCGGACTAGCGGGGCCCGCACAGATACGCAGTATTTT. Residues: CASSPRTSGARTDTQYF.